These 23 T cell receptor beta chains share one sample of origin, sequenced in a study of breast tumors, draining lymph nodes, adjacent tissues (dated by TCRdb to 2016 to 2018). Receptors were amplified or captured by multiplex PCR. Sequencing used an Illumina HiSeq 2000. The public reads were reanalyzed by TCRdb: fastp trimming at Q25, MiXCR alignment, in-frame beta chains only. Each CDR3 protein appears once, grouped with its most common genes and DNA. Across this sample there are nearly 200,000 distinct CDR3 sequences, with roughly 29% seen only once. The leading ten clones occupy 4.3% of the sample. The axillary draining lymph nodes of breast cancer patients were the source of the lymph node samples. Sequenced: axillary lymph node tissue. The receptors derive from a female donor with breast cancer. Some clones in this sample may be carry-over from other donors' samples.

This clonotype has ten or more counts. V gene TRBV9 combines with J gene TRBJ2-3; TRBD2 agrees at 10 bases. V shed 0 bases, J shed 0 bases, and the junction held 10 bases outside the gene matches. Germline CDR1 and CDR2: SGDLS and YYNGEE. The CDR3 is 19 amino acids. In nucleotides, the CDR3 is TGTGCCAGCAGCGTAGAAAAGCGGGGGGGCAGATCTAGCACAGATACGCAGTATTTT. Protein: CASSVEKRGGRSSTDTQYF. Supplemented by reference TRBV9 and TRBJ2-3, the full variable domain reads DSGVTQTPKHLITATGQRVTLRCSPRSGDLSVYWYQQSLDQGLQFLIQYYNGEERAKGNILERFSAQQFPDLHSELNLSSLELGDSALYFCASSVEKRGGRSSTDTQYFGPGTRLTVL.

This clonotype occurred a few times. A read error is possible here, since a much larger clone lies one base away. The CDR3 loop reads CASSLGGPSYEQYF. The CDR3 DNA follows: TGTGCCAGCAGCTTGGGGGGTCCTTCCTACGAGCAGTACTTC. The gene calls are TRBV5-8 and TRBJ2-7; D is undetermined. CDR3 length: 14 residues. Per germline, CDR1 SGHTS and CDR2 YDEGEE. With 0 bases removed from V and 1 base from J, the gap between germline ends came to 8 bases.

This clonotype was found a few times. A single base separates this from a much larger clone, so it may be a read error. The chain employs TRBV6-1 and TRBJ2-7, with D perhaps matching TRBD2 (6 bases). CDR1 and CDR2 (germline): MNHNS, SASEGT. V lost 5 bases, J lost 2 bases, and 16 bases lay in between. The CDR3 is made up of 15 amino acids. CDR3 loop: CASSQPRRVAYEQYF. CDR3 DNA: TGTGCCAGCAGTCAACCAAGGAGGGTAGCCTACGAGCAGTACTTC.

This clonotype was seen more than once but under ten times. The V gene is TRBV6-5, the J gene TRBJ2-1, with 8 bases fitting TRBD1. V lost 5 bases and J lost 8; bases outside the gene matches: 26. This CDR3 is built from 20 residues. Looked up from germline, CDR1 is MNHEY and CDR2 is SVGAGI. CDR3 DNA sequence: TGTGCCAGCAGTCCCTACTCCTGGACAGGGCTCCCATCCTCCCGCGATGAGCAGTTCTTC. Its translation is CASSPYSWTGLPSSRDEQFF.

Many counts were recorded for this clonotype. The chain couples TRBV7-2 to TRBJ2-3, with 8 bases that match TRBD2. The germline V gene encodes CDR1 SGHTA and CDR2 FQGNSA. The CDR3 covers 14 residues. The ends lost 6 bases at V and 3 bases at J; junction bases unmatched: 5. The CDR3, as DNA: TGTGCCAGCAGACAGGGACTAGGTACAGATACGCAGTATTTT. Translated: CASRQGLGTDTQYF.

With respect to this clonotype: This may stem from a read error, because a much larger clone lies one nucleotide away. This chain uses TRBV30 with TRBJ1-2; possibly TRBD1 for D (6 bases). The CDR3 contains 15 residues. Germline loops: CDR1 GTSNPN, CDR2 SVGIG (reference sequence). The CDR3: CAWSVGGLSGYGYAF. DNA for the CDR3: TGTGCCTGGAGTGTCGGGGGGCTGAGCGGCTATGGCTACGCCTTC.

The chain is built from TRBV5-1 and TRBJ1-1; 7 bases are a match to TRBD1. The CDR3 covers 14 residues. V lost 0 bases, J lost 6 bases, and 5 bases stayed unmatched. Germline loops: CDR1 SGHRS, CDR2 YFSETQ. DNA for the CDR3: TGCGCCAGCAGCTTGGCCAACAGGGGATCTGAAGCTTTCTTT. Its protein is CASSLANRGSEAFF.

This clonotype has a count of ten or more. The chain recombines TRBV20-1 with TRBJ2-1; 8 positions match TRBD2. J lost 3 bases, V lost 6 bases, and 7 bases had no gene match. There are 14 residues in the CDR3. In germline, CDR1 is DFQATT, CDR2 SNEGSKA (reference sequence). In DNA form, the CDR3 reads TGCAGTGCCAATACCGGGGGGGACTACAATGAGCAGTTCTTC. Amino acids: CSANTGGDYNEQFF.

Ten or more counts support this clonotype. This chain links TRBV11-2 with TRBJ2-3, with 7 nucleotides matching TRBD2. CDR1 and CDR2 (germline): SGHAT, FQNNGV. This CDR3 has 17 amino acids. V dropped 5 bases and J dropped 7; count of bases not matched to a gene: 18. CDR3 amino acids: CASSPMTIAGVSNTQYF. The CDR3 DNA follows: TGTGCCAGCAGCCCCATGACCATAGCGGGCGTGTCTAATACGCAGTATTTT.

This chain joins TRBV20-1 and TRBJ2-3, with D perhaps matching TRBD2 (5 bases). The CDR3 spans 11 residues. Trimming removed 2 bases at V and 6 bases at J, with 6 bases between. Germline loops: CDR1 DFQATT, CDR2 SNEGSKA (reference sequence). CDR3 region: CSARSGDTQYF. The DNA for the CDR3 is TGCAGTGCTAGAAGCGGCGATACGCAGTATTTT.

This clonotype was found many times. The gene calls are TRBV2 and TRBJ1-6; unclear D gene. V gave up 7 bases and J gave up 3 bases, with 13 bases separating them. This CDR3 contains 15 residues. Germline V gene lookup returns CDR1 SNHLY and CDR2 FYNNEI. The CDR3 is CASNLQALYNSPLHF. The CDR3 region has the DNA TGTGCCAGCAACCTACAAGCACTCTATAATTCACCCCTCCACTTT.

This clonotype has just a few counts. The genes are TRBV11-3 and TRBJ1-1; TRBD1 might be the D (6 bases). Trimming took off 3 bases at V and 4 bases at J, with 9 bases between the two ends. The germline V gene has CDR1 SGHNT and CDR2 YENEEA. The CDR3 is made up of 13 amino acids. The CDR3, as DNA: TGTGCCAGCAGCTTTACAGGGAGCACTGAAGCTTTCTTT. Translation gives CASSFTGSTEAFF.

This clonotype was seen only a few times. At one boundary the junction diverges from the germline segment, which might be a read error. The genes are TRBV5-4 and TRBJ1-2, with D tentatively TRBD1 (5 bases). The CDR3 is 13 amino acids. Germline V gene sequence: CDR1 SGHNT, CDR2 YYREEE (reference sequence). This chain's CDR3 is CAGSLGEGYGYTF. The CDR3 region has the DNA TGTGCCGGCAGCTTGGGAGAGGGGTATGGCTACACCTTC.

The sample holds many counts of this clonotype. The J gene is TRBJ1-2, the V gene TRBV5-6, with unresolved D. Deletions cut 0 bases from V and 3 bases from J, with 15 bases between. CDR1 and CDR2 (germline): SGHDT, YYEEEE. The CDR3 has 16 residues. The CDR3 DNA follows: TGTGCCAGCAGCTTGGTCGGGTCCCCCGCTGACTATGGCTACACCTTC. Translation: CASSLVGSPADYGYTF. Full variable domain (outside the CDR3, taken from reference TRBV5-6 and TRBJ1-2): DAGVTQSPTHLIKTRGQQVTLRCSPKSGHDTVSWYQQALGQGPQFIFQYYEEEERQRGNFPDRFSGHQFPNYSSELNVNALLLGDSALYLCASSLVGSPADYGYTFGSGTRLTVV.

This rearrangement joins TRBV6-1 to TRBJ2-3; 8 bases fit TRBD2. The germline V gene encodes CDR1 MNHNS and CDR2 SASEGT. Germline trimming cut 5 bases from V and 6 bases from J; bases unmatched to any gene: 10. This CDR3 contains 15 residues. The CDR3 DNA reads TGTGCCAGCAGTCGGGGGGGGGCCCTTCTGGATACGCAGTATTTT. Amino acids: CASSRGGALLDTQYF.

This clonotype was seen repeatedly, ten times or more. The CDR3, as DNA: TGTGCCAGCAGCTTGTTCAGGCGGGGGGCAACTAATGAAAAACTGTTTTTT. Its protein product is CASSLFRRGATNEKLFF. The chain carries TRBV5-5 and TRBJ1-4; tentative D call: TRBD1 (5 bases). The germline CDR1 and CDR2 sequences are SGHKS and YYEKEE (reference sequence). V was cut by 1 base and J by 0 bases, with 13 bases left in between. This CDR3 contains 17 residues.

This clonotype has a count of ten or more. This chain links TRBV7-2 with TRBJ1-2; D gene ambiguous. Germline-derived CDR1 and CDR2 are SGHTA and FQGNSA. Trimming removed 2 bases at V and 2 bases at J, with 3 bases between. This CDR3 region has 12 residues. The CDR3 sequence is CASSLYNYGYTF. The CDR3 DNA sequence: TGTGCCAGCAGCTTATACAACTATGGCTACACCTTC.

This clonotype has ten or more counts. The chain is built from TRBV5-1 and TRBJ2-3; 7 bases align to TRBD2. Unmatched junction bases numbered 8, after V lost 3 bases and J lost 4 bases. CDR1 SGHRS and CDR2 YFSETQ come from the germline V gene. The CDR3 runs to 15 residues. The CDR3 spells CASSSLGGSSDTQYF. The DNA for the CDR3 is TGCGCCAGCAGCTCCCTTGGCGGGAGCTCAGATACGCAGTATTTT.

In regard to this clonotype: A much bigger clone sits one base away, suggesting this may be a read error. The V call is TRBV5-6, the J call TRBJ2-2; D is undetermined. CDR3 length: 16 residues. The V gene's germline CDR1 is SGHDT and CDR2 YYEEEE. This CDR3 reads CTSSLYAVGNTGELFF. The DNA for the CDR3 is TGTACCAGCAGCTTGTACGCTGTGGGGAACACCGGGGAGCTGTTTTTT.

This clonotype was observed many times. This chain links TRBV28 with TRBJ1-6; D gene ambiguous. CDR3 size: 12 residues. Germline-derived CDR1 and CDR2 are MDHEN and SYDVKM. The V end lost 5 bases, the J end lost 9 bases, and 8 bases lay between the germline ends. CDR3 sequence: CASSTILSPLHF. CDR3 bases: TGTGCCAGCAGTACGATTCTTTCACCCCTCCACTTT.

This clonotype was picked up many times. CDR3 DNA sequence: TGTGCCAGCACCTCCGAGGCGGCTTATTCACCCCTCCACTTT. Its protein is CASTSEAAYSPLHF. This chain links TRBV12-3 or TRBV12-4 with TRBJ1-6; D is uncertain. The CDR3 sequence is 14 residues long. Deletions cut 7 bases from V and 8 bases from J, with 15 bases between.

The chain has TRBV5-4 and TRBJ2-1; 9 bases match TRBD2. Trimming took 5 bases from V and 6 from J; bases not matched to a gene: 9. Germline V gene lookup returns CDR1 SGHNT and CDR2 YYREEE (reference sequence). The CDR3 is 15 amino acids. For the CDR3, the DNA is TGTGCCAGCAGAGAAGGCGGGGGGGCCAGCAATGAGCAGTTCTTC. This encodes CASREGGGASNEQFF.

This clonotype was counted only a few times. V and J are TRBV6-1 and TRBJ2-2; 7 bases map to TRBD1. With 2 bases clipped from V and 5 bases from J, the junction kept 8 bases outside the gene matches. The CDR3 covers 16 residues. Germline loops: CDR1 MNHNS, CDR2 SASEGT. CDR3 sequence: CASSELRGRRTGELFF. The CDR3 region has the DNA TGTGCCAGCAGTGAATTGAGGGGGCGTCGTACCGGGGAGCTGTTTTTT.